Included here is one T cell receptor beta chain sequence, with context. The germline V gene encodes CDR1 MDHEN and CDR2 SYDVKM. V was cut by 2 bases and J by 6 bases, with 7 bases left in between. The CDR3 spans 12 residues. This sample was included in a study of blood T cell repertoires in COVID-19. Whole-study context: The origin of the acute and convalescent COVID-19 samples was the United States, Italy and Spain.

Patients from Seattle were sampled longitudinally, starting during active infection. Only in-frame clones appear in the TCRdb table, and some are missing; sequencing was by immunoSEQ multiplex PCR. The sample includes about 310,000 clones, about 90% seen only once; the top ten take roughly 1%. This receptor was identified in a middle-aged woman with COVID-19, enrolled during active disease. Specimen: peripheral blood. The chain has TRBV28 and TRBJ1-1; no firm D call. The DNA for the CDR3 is TGTGCCAGCAGTTTAGTTAGCTCTGAAGCTTTCTTT. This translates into CASSLVSSEAFF. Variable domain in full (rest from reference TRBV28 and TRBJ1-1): DVKVTQSSRYLVKRTGEKVFLECVQDMDHENMFWYRQDPGLGLRLIYFSYDVKMKEKGDIPEGYSVSREKKERFSLILESASTNQTSMYLCASSLVSSEAFFGQGTRLTVV.